This T cell receptor (beta chain) comes out of a study of T-cell reconstitution after alpha-beta-depleted transplantation in children. General study points: One year post-transplant, T-cell counts and diversity were largely derived from T cells produced anew. Some patients showed high day-60 TCRbeta diversity, which derived from surviving recipient T cells and thymic progenitors. About two months after transplant, alpha-beta T cells reportedly came from several hundred expanded graft clones.

Unique molecular identifiers were incorporated into the prepared TCRbeta library. TCRdb independently ran MiXCR on the PCR reads; one entry per CDR3 protein. Of a few hundred thousand distinct CDR3 sequences listed, roughly 30% were seen once; the top ten hold about 35%. V was clipped by 0 bases and J by 10 bases, with 14 bases between them. The CDR3 contains 14 residues. Germline V lookup: CDR1 SGHAT, CDR2 FQNNGV. Comment on this clonotype: No antigen is known for it.

The TCR originated in a boy less than two years old with Wiskott-Aldrich syndrome, due to receive a stem cell transplant. J is TRBJ2-3 and V is TRBV11-2; D is undetermined. Here the sequenced sample was PBMCs, taken before TCRalphabeta/CD19-depleted stem cell transplant. The CDR3 loop is CASSLDRPAPSQYF. The CDR3, as DNA: TGTGCCAGCAGCTTAGATCGACCAGCCCCTTCGCAGTATTTT.